One sample yielded the 14 T cell receptor beta chains listed below, sequenced in a study of T cell responses to AZD1222 COVID-19 vaccine. Clones were sequenced by immunoSEQ multiplex PCR, and TCRdb holds only the in-frame ones, with some missing. The table shows about 120,000 clones, with less than 90% occurring only once. Sequenced here: peripheral blood, sampled on day 0 of AZD1222 vaccination. The receptors shown here come from an adult in good health.

The rearrangement links TRBV6-5 to TRBJ1-5, with a tentative D call TRBD1 (5 bases). The CDR3 runs 14 residues. From germline, CDR1 is MNHEY and CDR2 SVGAGI. The ends were cut back, 10 bases at V and 6 bases at J, with 19 bases in the middle. This chain's CDR3 is CAIKTTGGPQPQHF. Here the CDR3 DNA reads TGTGCCATCAAGACTACGGGGGGACCTCAGCCCCAGCATTTT.

V and J are TRBV7-2 and TRBJ2-1; 7 nucleotides agree with TRBD2. Unmatched junction bases numbered 10, after V lost 3 bases and J lost 5 bases. This CDR3 contains 16 residues. CDR1 SGHTA and CDR2 FQGNSA come from the germline V gene. The CDR3 reads CASSFPRTGGNNEQFF. The CDR3 coding sequence is TGTGCCAGCAGCTTTCCCCGCACGGGAGGAAACAATGAGCAGTTCTTC.

This clone came up a few times. J is TRBJ2-7 and V is TRBV3-1 (or the pseudogene TRBV3-2); 8 bases match TRBD2. Germline V gene lookup returns CDR1 LGHDT and CDR2 YNNKEL (reference sequence). There are 15 residues in the CDR3. V was pared by 2 bases and J by 4 bases, with 7 bases of the junction left unmatched. This chain's CDR3 is CASSQFSGSVYEQYF. In DNA form, the CDR3 reads TGTGCCAGCAGCCAATTCAGCGGGAGTGTATACGAGCAGTACTTC.

The gene calls are TRBV7-2 and TRBJ2-7; D may match TRBD1 or TRBD2 (5 bases each). From germline, CDR1 is SGHTA and CDR2 FQGNSA. The germline V and J ends were trimmed by 5 bases and 4 bases, with 15 bases remaining between them. There are 14 residues in the CDR3. CDR3 region: CASSTDGAGYEQYF. The DNA for the CDR3 is TGTGCCAGCAGCACTGACGGGGCAGGGTACGAGCAGTACTTC.

The rearrangement joins TRBV6-5 to TRBJ1-2, with D possibly being TRBD1 (5 bases). V lost 6 bases and J lost 4, with 6 bases in between. This CDR3 has 11 residues. Germline V gene lookup returns CDR1 MNHEY and CDR2 SVGAGI. In DNA form, the CDR3 reads TGTGCCAGCAGCGACAGCTATGGCTACACCTTC. Translating gives CASSDSYGYTF.

This clone was detected a few times. V is TRBV27 and J is TRBJ1-2; possible D gene TRBD1, 5 bases. CDR3 length: 13 amino acids. The V and J ends lost 8 bases and 6 bases respectively, with 16 bases between them. Germline V CDR1 and CDR2: MNHEY, SMNVEV (reference sequence). Here the CDR3 DNA reads TGTGCCAGCGAGATTCGGAGGGGTAATGGCTACACCTTC. This translates into CASEIRRGNGYTF.

The chain couples TRBV4-2 to TRBJ1-6, with a possible D match to TRBD1 (5 bases). Per the germline V gene, CDR1 is LGHNA and CDR2 is YNFKEQ. Trimming removed 0 bases at V and 7 bases at J, with 7 bases between. The CDR3 is 14 residues long. This CDR3 reads CASSQDGGNSPLHF. Written as DNA, the CDR3 is TGTGCCAGCAGCCAAGACGGGGGGAATTCACCCCTCCACTTT.

In DNA form, the CDR3 reads TGTGCCAGCAGTTTATATTCGTTAAATCAGCCCCAGCATTTT. This encodes CASSLYSLNQPQHF. The V call is TRBV28, the J call TRBJ1-5; D remains unclear. V lost 1 base and J 4 bases, leaving 8 bases between the germline ends. CDR1 is MDHEN and CDR2 is SYDVKM in the germline V gene. The length of the CDR3 is 14 residues.

The chain recombines TRBV5-4 with TRBJ2-2, with 13 bases fitting TRBD2. Germline CDR1 and CDR2: SGHNT and YYREEE (reference sequence). The CDR3 is made up of 17 amino acids. V shed 4 bases, J shed 1 base, and the junction held 4 bases outside the gene matches. In DNA, the CDR3 is TGTGCCAGCAGCCCTGGGACTAGCGGGGTGAACACCGGGGAGCTGTTTTTT. Protein sequence: CASSPGTSGVNTGELFF.

The chain employs TRBV18 and TRBJ1-5; D not resolved. Trimming cost V 2 bases and J 7 bases, with 9 bases left between them. In germline, CDR1 is KGHSH, CDR2 LQKENI. This CDR3 comprises 13 residues. Written as DNA, the CDR3 is TGTGCCAGCTCACCAGGGCTCGACCAGCCCCAGCATTTT. It encodes CASSPGLDQPQHF.

The V gene is TRBV6-1, the J gene TRBJ2-2, with D possibly matching TRBD1 (6 bases). Germline V gene data show CDR1 as MNHNS and CDR2 as SASEGT. This CDR3 comprises 13 residues. V was shortened by 3 bases and J by 5 bases, with 7 bases between the two germline ends. CDR3 nucleotides: TGTGCCAGCAGTGATCAGGGGACCGGGGAGCTGTTTTTT. It codes for CASSDQGTGELFF.

For the CDR3, the DNA is TGTGCCAGCAGTTTATCCAGTTACAATGAGCAGTTCTTC. It encodes CASSLSSYNEQFF. The rearrangement uses TRBV12-3 or TRBV12-4 and TRBJ2-1; D not resolved. This CDR3 is built from 13 residues. The V and J ends lost 2 bases and 4 bases respectively, with 6 bases between them.

The sample holds one count of this clone. This rearrangement joins TRBV6-5 to TRBJ1-1; D remains unclear. The CDR3 loop spans 11 amino acids. The V end lost 7 bases, the J end lost 1 base, and 4 bases lay between the germline ends. From germline, CDR1 is MNHEY and CDR2 SVGAGI. CDR3 DNA sequence: TGTGCCAGCACGCGGAACACTGAAGCTTTCTTT. Encoded protein: CASTRNTEAFF.

The CDR3 loop reads CASSLGTENTEAFF. The CDR3 DNA reads as TGTGCCAGCAGTTTAGGGACAGAGAACACTGAAGCTTTCTTT. V and J are TRBV6-5 and TRBJ1-1; TRBD1 agrees at 7 bases. The CDR3 is 14 residues long. CDR1 and CDR2 (germline): MNHEY, SVGAGI. The V gene end was trimmed by 4 bases and the J gene end by 1 base; junction bases not matched to a gene: 3.